Given below is one T cell receptor (beta chain) in context. What it binds is unknown. It was with 60 Vbeta and 13 Jbeta primers that the PCR ran. Profiling relied on immunoSEQ multiplex PCR, and the TCRdb table lists in-frame clones only, not all of them. The sample yields 150,000 to 200,000 clones, about 13% seen once. The sample belongs to a study of cytomegalovirus exposure and HLA in healthy donors. Whole-study results and caveats: Analysis was performed later, and it showed HLA-associated TCR beta chains to be more clonally expanded than equally common others.

Those who donated were healthy bone marrow donors. The CDR3 runs to 15 residues. The germline V and J ends were trimmed by 3 bases and 5 bases, with 17 bases remaining between them. The V gene's germline CDR1 is SEHNR and CDR2 FQNEAQ (reference sequence). The source is a man aged 50 or older in good health and CMV-seropositive. The sample was PBMCs. The chain links TRBV7-9 to TRBJ2-7; D is possibly TRBD1 (6 bases). In DNA, the CDR3 is TGTGCCAGCAGCTTGTCCCTGGGGGACAATAACGAGCAGTACTTC. Protein product: CASSLSLGDNNEQYF.